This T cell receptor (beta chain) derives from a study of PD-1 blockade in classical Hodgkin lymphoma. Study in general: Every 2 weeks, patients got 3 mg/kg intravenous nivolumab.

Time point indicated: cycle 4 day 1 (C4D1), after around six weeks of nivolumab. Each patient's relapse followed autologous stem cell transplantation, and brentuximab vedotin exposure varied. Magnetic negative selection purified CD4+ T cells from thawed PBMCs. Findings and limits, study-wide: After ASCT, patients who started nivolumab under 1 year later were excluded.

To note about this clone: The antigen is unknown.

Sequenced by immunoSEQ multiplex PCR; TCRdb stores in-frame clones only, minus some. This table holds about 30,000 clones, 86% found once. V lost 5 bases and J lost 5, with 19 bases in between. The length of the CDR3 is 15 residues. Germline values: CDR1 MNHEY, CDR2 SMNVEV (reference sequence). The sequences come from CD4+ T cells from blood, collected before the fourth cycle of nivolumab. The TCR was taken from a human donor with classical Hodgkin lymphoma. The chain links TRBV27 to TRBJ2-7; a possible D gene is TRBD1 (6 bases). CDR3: CASSGQNKYPHEQYF. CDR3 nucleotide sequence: TGTGCCAGCAGTGGACAGAATAAATATCCCCACGAGCAGTACTTC.